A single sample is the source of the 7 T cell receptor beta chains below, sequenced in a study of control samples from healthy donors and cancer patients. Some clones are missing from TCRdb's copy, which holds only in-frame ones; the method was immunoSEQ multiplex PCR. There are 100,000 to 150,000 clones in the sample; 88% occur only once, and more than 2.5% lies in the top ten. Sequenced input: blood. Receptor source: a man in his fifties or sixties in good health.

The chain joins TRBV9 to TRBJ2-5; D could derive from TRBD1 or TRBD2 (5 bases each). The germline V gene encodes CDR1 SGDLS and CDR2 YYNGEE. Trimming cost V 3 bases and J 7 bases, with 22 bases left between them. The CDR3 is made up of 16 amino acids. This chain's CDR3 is CASSAYRDPLSGTQYF. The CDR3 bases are TGTGCCAGCAGCGCGTACCGGGACCCTCTATCGGGGACCCAGTACTTC.

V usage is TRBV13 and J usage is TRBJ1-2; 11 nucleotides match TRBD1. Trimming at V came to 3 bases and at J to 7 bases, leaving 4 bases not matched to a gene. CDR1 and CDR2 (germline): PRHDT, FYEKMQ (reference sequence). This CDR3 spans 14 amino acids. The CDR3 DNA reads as TGTGCCAGCAGCTTCCGGGACAGGGGGACTGGCTACACCTTC. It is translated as CASSFRDRGTGYTF. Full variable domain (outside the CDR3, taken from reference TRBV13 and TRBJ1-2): AAGVIQSPRHLIKEKRETATLKCYPIPRHDTVYWYQQGPGQDPQFLISFYEKMQSDKGSIPDRFSAQQFSDYHSELNMSSLELGDSALYFCASSFRDRGTGYTFGSGTRLTVV.

The CDR3 DNA reads as TGTGCCACCAGCAGAGATCGGGGATGGGCAGATACGCAGTATTTT. It yields the protein CATSRDRGWADTQYF. The gene calls are TRBV15 and TRBJ2-3; possible D gene TRBD2, 5 bases. The CDR3 runs 15 residues. From germline, CDR1 is LNHNV and CDR2 YYDKDF (reference sequence). Trimming took off 0 bases at V and 4 bases at J, with 11 bases between the two ends.

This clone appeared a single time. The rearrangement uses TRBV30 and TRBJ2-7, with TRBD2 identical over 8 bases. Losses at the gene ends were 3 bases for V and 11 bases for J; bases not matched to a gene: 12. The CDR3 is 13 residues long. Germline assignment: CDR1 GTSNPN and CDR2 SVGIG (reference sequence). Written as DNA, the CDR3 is TGTGCCTGGAGCGAACGGGGGGGCCTCTTCAAGTACTTC. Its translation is CAWSERGGLFKYF. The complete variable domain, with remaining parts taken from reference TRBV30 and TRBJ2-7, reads SQTIHQWPATLVQPVGSPLSLECTVEGTSNPNLYWYRQAAGRGLQLLFYSVGIGQISSEVPQNLSASRPQDRQFILSSKKLLLSDSGFYLCAWSERGGLFKYFGPGTRLTVT.

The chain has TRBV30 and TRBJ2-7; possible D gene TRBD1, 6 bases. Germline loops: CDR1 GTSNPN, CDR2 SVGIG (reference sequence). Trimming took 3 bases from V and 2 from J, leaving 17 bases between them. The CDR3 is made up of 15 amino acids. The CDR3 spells CAWSPLSGQTYEQYF. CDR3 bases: TGTGCCTGGAGCCCCCTCTCGGGACAAACCTACGAGCAGTACTTC.

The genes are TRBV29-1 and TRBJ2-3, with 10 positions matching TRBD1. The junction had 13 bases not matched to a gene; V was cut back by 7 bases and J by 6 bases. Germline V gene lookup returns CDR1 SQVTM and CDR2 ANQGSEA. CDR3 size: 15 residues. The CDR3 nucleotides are TGCAGCGCAATAGGTGGGACAGGGGTTGGTGATACGCAGTATTTT. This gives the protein CSAIGGTGVGDTQYF.

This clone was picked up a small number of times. This chain's CDR3 is CASSHSRGPSSPLHF. DNA for the CDR3: TGTGCCAGCAGCCATTCCAGGGGGCCGAGCTCACCCCTCCACTTT. The chain combines TRBV3-1 (or the pseudogene TRBV3-2) with TRBJ1-6, with 8 bases fitting TRBD1. The CDR3 has 15 amino acids. CDR1 is LGHDT, CDR2 YNNKEL, per germline (reference sequence). Trimming cost V 3 bases and J 10 bases; bases outside gene matches: 8.